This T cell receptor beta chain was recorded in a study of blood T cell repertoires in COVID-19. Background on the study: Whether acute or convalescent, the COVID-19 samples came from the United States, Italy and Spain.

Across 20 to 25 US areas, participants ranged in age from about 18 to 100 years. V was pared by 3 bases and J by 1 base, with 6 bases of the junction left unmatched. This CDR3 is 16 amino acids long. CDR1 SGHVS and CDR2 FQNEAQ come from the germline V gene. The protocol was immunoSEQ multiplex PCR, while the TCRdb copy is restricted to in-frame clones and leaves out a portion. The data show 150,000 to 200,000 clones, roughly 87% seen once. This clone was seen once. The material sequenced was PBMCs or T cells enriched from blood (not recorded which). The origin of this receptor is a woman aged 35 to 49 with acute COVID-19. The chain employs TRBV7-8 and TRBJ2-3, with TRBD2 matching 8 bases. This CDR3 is CASSFDSGTGTDTQYF. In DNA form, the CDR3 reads TGTGCCAGCAGCTTCGATAGCGGGACTGGCACAGATACGCAGTATTTT.